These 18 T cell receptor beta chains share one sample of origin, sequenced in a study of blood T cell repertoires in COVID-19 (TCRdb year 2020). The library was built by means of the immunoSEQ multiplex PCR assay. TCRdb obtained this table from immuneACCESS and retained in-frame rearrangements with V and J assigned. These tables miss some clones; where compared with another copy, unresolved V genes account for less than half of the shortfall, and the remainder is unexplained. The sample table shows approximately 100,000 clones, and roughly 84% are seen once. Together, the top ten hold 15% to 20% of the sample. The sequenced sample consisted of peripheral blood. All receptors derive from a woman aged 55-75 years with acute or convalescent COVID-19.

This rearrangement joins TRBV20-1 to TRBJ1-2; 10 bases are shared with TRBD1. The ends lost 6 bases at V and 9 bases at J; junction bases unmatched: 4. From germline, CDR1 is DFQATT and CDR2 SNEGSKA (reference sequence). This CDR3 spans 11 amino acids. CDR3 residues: CSAGGQGSYTF. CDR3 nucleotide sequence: TGCAGTGCAGGGGGACAGGGGAGCTACACCTTC.

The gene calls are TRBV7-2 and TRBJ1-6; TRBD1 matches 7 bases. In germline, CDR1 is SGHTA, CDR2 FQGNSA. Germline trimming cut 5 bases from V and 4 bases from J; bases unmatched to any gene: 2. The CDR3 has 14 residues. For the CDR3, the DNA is TGTGCCAGCAGCCCGGGACAGTATAATTCACCCCTCCACTTT. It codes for CASSPGQYNSPLHF.

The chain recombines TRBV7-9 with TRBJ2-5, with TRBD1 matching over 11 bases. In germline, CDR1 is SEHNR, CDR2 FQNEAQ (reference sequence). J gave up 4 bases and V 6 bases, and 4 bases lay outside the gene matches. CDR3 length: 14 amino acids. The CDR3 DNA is TGTGCCAGCAGGCGGGACAGGGGGAGAGAGACCCAGTACTTC. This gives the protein CASRRDRGRETQYF.

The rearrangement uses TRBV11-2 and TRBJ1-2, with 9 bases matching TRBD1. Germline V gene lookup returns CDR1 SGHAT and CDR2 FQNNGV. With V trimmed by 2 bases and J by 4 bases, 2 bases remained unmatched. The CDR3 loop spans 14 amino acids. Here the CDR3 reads CASSLQTGGYGYTF. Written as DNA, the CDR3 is TGTGCCAGCAGCTTACAGACAGGGGGCTATGGCTACACCTTC. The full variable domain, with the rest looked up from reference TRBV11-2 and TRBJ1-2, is EAGVAQSPRYKIIEKRQSVAFWCNPISGHATLYWYQQILGQGPKLLIQFQNNGVVDDSQLPKDRFSAERLKGVDSTLKIQPAKLEDSAVYLCASSLQTGGYGYTFGSGTRLTVV.

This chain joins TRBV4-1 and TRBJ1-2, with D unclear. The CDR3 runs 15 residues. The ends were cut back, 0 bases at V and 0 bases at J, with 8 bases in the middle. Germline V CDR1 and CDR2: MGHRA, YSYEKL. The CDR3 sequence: CASSQEVTSNYGYTF. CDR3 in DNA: TGCGCCAGCAGCCAAGAAGTGACTTCTAACTATGGCTACACCTTC.

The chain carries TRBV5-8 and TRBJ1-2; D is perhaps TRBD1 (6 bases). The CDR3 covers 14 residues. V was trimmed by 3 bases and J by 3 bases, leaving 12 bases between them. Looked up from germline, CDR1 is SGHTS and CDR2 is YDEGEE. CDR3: CASSWARGDYGYTF. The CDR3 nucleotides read TGTGCCAGCAGCTGGGCCAGGGGAGACTATGGCTACACCTTC.

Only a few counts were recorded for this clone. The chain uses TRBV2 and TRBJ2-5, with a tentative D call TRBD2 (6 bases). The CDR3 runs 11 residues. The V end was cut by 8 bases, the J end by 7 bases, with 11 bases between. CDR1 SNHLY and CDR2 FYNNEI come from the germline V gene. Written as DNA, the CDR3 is TGTGCCAGCGCCTACGGGGGGACCCAGTACTTC. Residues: CASAYGGTQYF.

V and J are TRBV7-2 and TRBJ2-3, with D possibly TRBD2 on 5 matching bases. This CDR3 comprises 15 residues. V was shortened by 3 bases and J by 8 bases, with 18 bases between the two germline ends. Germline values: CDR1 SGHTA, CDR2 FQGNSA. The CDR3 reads CASSFGPTGDGTQYF. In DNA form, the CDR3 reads TGTGCCAGCAGCTTCGGGCCCACCGGGGATGGTACGCAGTATTTT.

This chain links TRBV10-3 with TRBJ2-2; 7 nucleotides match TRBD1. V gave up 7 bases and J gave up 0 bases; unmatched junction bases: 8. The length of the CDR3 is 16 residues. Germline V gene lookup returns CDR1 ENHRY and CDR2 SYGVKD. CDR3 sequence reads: CAIIDRDSSNTGELFF. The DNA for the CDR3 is TGTGCCATCATAGACCGGGACAGCTCGAACACCGGGGAGCTGTTTTTT.

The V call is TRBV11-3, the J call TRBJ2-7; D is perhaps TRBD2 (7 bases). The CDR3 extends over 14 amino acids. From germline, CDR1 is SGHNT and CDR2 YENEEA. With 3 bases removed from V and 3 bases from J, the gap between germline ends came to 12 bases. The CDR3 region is CASSFNRGGYEQYF. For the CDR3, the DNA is TGTGCCAGCAGCTTTAATAGGGGGGGCTACGAGCAGTACTTC.

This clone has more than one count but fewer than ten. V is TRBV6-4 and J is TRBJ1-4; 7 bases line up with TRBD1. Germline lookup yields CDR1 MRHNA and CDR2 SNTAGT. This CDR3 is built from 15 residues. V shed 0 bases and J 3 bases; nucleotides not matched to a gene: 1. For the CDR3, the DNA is TGTGCCAGCAGTGACTCGGGACAGCCTAATGAAAAACTGTTTTTT. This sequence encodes CASSDSGQPNEKLFF.

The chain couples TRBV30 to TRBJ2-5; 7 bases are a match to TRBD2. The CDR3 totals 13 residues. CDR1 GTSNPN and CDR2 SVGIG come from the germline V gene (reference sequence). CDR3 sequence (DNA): TGTGCTGGGGGACTATCCAATCAAGAGACCCAGTACTTC. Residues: CAGGLSNQETQYF.

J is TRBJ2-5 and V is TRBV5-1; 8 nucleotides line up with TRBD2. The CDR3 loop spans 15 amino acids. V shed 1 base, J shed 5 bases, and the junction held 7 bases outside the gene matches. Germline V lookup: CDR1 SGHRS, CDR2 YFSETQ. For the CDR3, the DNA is TGCGCCAGCAGCTTGTCGGCTCCGGGAGGGGAGACCCAGTACTTC. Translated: CASSLSAPGGETQYF.

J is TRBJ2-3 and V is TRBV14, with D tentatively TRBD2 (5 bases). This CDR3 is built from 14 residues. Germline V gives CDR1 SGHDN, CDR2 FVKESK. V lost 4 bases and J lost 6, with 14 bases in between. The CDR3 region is CASSRRAVADTQYF. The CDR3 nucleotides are TGTGCCAGCAGCCGGCGGGCCGTGGCTGATACGCAGTATTTT.

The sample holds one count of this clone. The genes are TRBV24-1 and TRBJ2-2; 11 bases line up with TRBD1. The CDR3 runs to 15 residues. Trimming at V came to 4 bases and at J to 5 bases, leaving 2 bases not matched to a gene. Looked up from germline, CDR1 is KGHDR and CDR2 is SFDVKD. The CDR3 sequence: CATSEDRGRTGELFF. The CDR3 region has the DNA TGTGCCACCAGTGAGGACAGGGGGCGGACCGGGGAGCTGTTTTTT.

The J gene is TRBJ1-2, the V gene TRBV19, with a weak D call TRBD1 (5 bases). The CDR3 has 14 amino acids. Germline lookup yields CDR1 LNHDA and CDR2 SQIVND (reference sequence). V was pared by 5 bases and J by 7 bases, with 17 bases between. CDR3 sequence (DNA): TGTGCCAGTAGTTGGAGGGGTTGGTCGGCTGGCTACACCTTC. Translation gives CASSWRGWSAGYTF.

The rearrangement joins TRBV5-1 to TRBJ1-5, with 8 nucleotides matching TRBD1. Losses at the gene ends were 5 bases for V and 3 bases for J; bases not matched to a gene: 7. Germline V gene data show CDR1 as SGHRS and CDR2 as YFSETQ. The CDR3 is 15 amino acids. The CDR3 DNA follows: TGCGCCAGCAGGCCCGGACAGGGCGTCAATCAGCCCCAGCATTTT. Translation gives CASRPGQGVNQPQHF.

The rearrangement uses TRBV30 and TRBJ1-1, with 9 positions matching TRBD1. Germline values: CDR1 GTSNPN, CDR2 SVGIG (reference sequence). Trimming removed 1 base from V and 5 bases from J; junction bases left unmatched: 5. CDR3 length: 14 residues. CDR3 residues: CAWSDRGRRTEAFF. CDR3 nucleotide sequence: TGTGCCTGGAGTGACAGGGGGCGCCGGACTGAAGCTTTCTTT.